This passage covers 20 T cell receptor beta chains from one sample sequenced in a study of cytotoxic CD8 clonotypes in ibrutinib-treated CLL. The assay was immunoSEQ multiplex PCR, and TCRdb's table has in-frame clones only and misses some. This table holds approximately 130,000 clones, 84% found once. The specimen was PBMCs, collected after 24 months of ibrutinib treatment. Receptor source: a human donor with chronic lymphocytic leukemia.

V gene TRBV5-1 combines with J gene TRBJ1-2, with D maybe TRBD1 (6 bases). The ends were cut back, 1 base at V and 8 bases at J, with 18 bases in the middle. The germline V gene has CDR1 SGHRS and CDR2 YFSETQ. This CDR3 contains 15 residues. The DNA for the CDR3 is TGCGCCAGCAGCTTGAAACTCTCGGTCGGGGGCGGCTACACCTTC. Protein product: CASSLKLSVGGGYTF.

In its sample, this clone was seen once. DNA for the CDR3: TGTGCCAGCAGCTTAGACCCTGACGGGTACAGTGAGACCCAGTACTTC. It specifies CASSLDPDGYSETQYF. The chain couples TRBV7-2 to TRBJ2-5; unclear D gene. The CDR3 totals 16 residues. The ends were cut back, 1 base at V and 5 bases at J, with 17 bases in the middle. Looked up from germline, CDR1 is SGHTA and CDR2 is FQGNSA.

The chain is built from TRBV11-2 and TRBJ2-3, with a weak D call TRBD2 (5 bases). The V and J ends lost 1 base and 7 bases respectively, with 9 bases between them. Germline V gene data show CDR1 as SGHAT and CDR2 as FQNNGV. The CDR3 extends over 13 amino acids. CDR3 loop: CASSLVPGNTQYF. For the CDR3, the DNA is TGTGCCAGCAGCTTAGTCCCGGGGAATACGCAGTATTTT.

The V gene is TRBV10-3, the J gene TRBJ2-1; 8 bases agree with TRBD2. Germline trimming cut 10 bases from V and 2 bases from J; bases unmatched to any gene: 7. Per the germline V gene, CDR1 is ENHRY and CDR2 is SYGVKD. The CDR3 is 14 residues long. DNA of the CDR3: TGTGCCACCACGGGAGGGGTTACCTACAATGAGCAGTTCTTC. Protein: CATTGGVTYNEQFF.

This clone occurred once. The chain uses TRBV7-2 and TRBJ1-1; the match to TRBD1 covers 9 bases. Trimming at V came to 6 bases and at J to 0 bases, leaving 8 bases not matched to a gene. The germline gives CDR1 SGHTA, CDR2 FQGNSA. This CDR3 contains 16 residues. The CDR3 here is CASRAGTGSMNTEAFF. CDR3 coding DNA: TGTGCCAGCAGAGCCGGGACAGGGAGCATGAACACTGAAGCTTTCTTT.

The chain carries TRBV7-9 and TRBJ2-7, with TRBD1 matching over 9 bases. The CDR3 spans 15 residues. CDR1 and CDR2 from the germline V gene are SEHNR and FQNEAQ (reference sequence). The ends lost 3 bases at V and 2 bases at J; junction bases unmatched: 5. The CDR3 DNA sequence: TGTGCCAGCAGCTTGACCGGGACAGGGCCCTACGAGCAGTACTTC. It encodes CASSLTGTGPYEQYF.

The chain has TRBV19 and TRBJ1-1, with D perhaps matching TRBD1 (5 bases). Germline CDR1 and CDR2: LNHDA and SQIVND (reference sequence). There are 14 residues in the CDR3. With 5 bases removed from V and 4 bases from J, the gap between germline ends came to 14 bases. CDR3 amino acids: CASSPRRGSTEAFF. The CDR3 nucleotides are TGTGCCAGTAGTCCGCGACGGGGGAGCACTGAAGCTTTCTTT.

The chain is built from TRBV11-3 and TRBJ1-1; the D is unclear. Between the trimmed V and J ends, which lost 0 bases and 1 base, there was a span of 6 bases. The germline V gene encodes CDR1 SGHNT and CDR2 YENEEA. This CDR3 is built from 14 residues. For the CDR3, the DNA is TGTGCCAGCAGCTTAGAAGGGAGGAACACTGAAGCTTTCTTT. As protein: CASSLEGRNTEAFF.

The J gene is TRBJ1-6, the V gene TRBV9, with D perhaps TRBD1 (5 bases). The germline CDR1 and CDR2 sequences are SGDLS and YYNGEE. The CDR3 totals 20 residues. With 0 bases removed from V and 0 bases from J, the gap between germline ends came to 19 bases. CDR3 DNA: TGTGCCAGCAGCGTAGGCCCCCTTTTGGGGCTGAGCTCCTATAATTCACCCCTCCACTTT. Amino acids: CASSVGPLLGLSSYNSPLHF.

J is TRBJ1-2 and V is TRBV29-1; tentatively, D is TRBD1 (5 bases). The V end was cut by 6 bases, the J end by 4 bases, with 21 bases between. Germline V gene lookup returns CDR1 SQVTM and CDR2 ANQGSEA. The CDR3 consists of 15 residues. The CDR3 region is CSVSPGYDASYGYTF. The CDR3 DNA is TGCAGCGTCAGCCCAGGGTATGATGCCAGCTATGGCTACACCTTC.

The chain joins TRBV7-2 to TRBJ2-1; tentative D call: TRBD1 (7 bases). The V and J ends lost 0 bases and 7 bases respectively, with 13 bases between them. Germline-derived CDR1 and CDR2 are SGHTA and FQGNSA. CDR3 length: 15 residues. The CDR3 here is CASSLARPGGNEQFF. Written as DNA, the CDR3 is TGTGCCAGCAGCTTAGCGCGGCCAGGGGGGAATGAGCAGTTCTTC.

V and J are TRBV4-3 and TRBJ1-5, with a tentative D call TRBD1 (6 bases). The V end lost 1 base, the J end lost 1 base, and 17 bases lay between the germline ends. Germline V gene data show CDR1 as LGHNA and CDR2 as YSLEER. This CDR3 spans 18 amino acids. Written as DNA, the CDR3 is TGCGCCAGCAGCCAAGCCGACCGTAAGAGGGGGAGCAATCAGCCCCAGCATTTT. Its protein is CASSQADRKRGSNQPQHF.

The chain joins TRBV19 to TRBJ1-5; 11 nucleotides agree with TRBD1. V shed 4 bases, J shed 7 bases, and the junction held 6 bases outside the gene matches. This CDR3 has 15 residues. Germline V gene lookup returns CDR1 LNHDA and CDR2 SQIVND (reference sequence). The chain's CDR3 is CASSTGQGASQPQHF. The CDR3 DNA sequence: TGTGCCAGTAGTACTGGACAGGGGGCCTCCCAGCCCCAGCATTTT. The full variable domain, with the rest looked up from reference TRBV19 and TRBJ1-5, is DGGITQSPKYLFRKEGQNVTLSCEQNLNHDAMYWYRQDPGQGLRLIYYSQIVNDFQKGDIAEGYSVSREKKESFPLTVTSAQKNPTAFYLCASSTGQGASQPQHFGDGTRLSIL.

CDR3 in amino acids: CSGGEGSGELFF. The CDR3 nucleotides read TGCAGCGGTGGGGAGGGGAGCGGGGAGCTGTTTTTT. V is TRBV29-1 and J is TRBJ2-2; TRBD2 matches at 7 bases. From germline, CDR1 is SQVTM and CDR2 ANQGSEA. J gave up 7 bases and V 7 bases, and 6 bases lay outside the gene matches. This CDR3 has 12 amino acids.

This chain connects TRBV28 to TRBJ1-6; the D gene is possibly TRBD1 (5 bases). Germline V gene lookup returns CDR1 MDHEN and CDR2 SYDVKM. The CDR3 has 15 amino acids. V lost 5 bases and J 5 bases, leaving 13 bases between the germline ends. The CDR3 nucleotides read TGTGCCAGCAGTCCCTGGGCAGGGAATAATTCACCCCTCCACTTT. It translates to CASSPWAGNNSPLHF.

In its sample, this clone was seen once. The V and J genes are TRBV7-2 and TRBJ1-5; 7 nucleotides match TRBD1. There are 13 residues in the CDR3. Germline V gene sequence: CDR1 SGHTA, CDR2 FQGNSA. The ends lost 5 bases at V and 7 bases at J; junction bases unmatched: 5. The CDR3 is CASSPGQLQPQHF. The CDR3 bases are TGTGCCAGCAGCCCGGGACAGCTCCAGCCCCAGCATTTT. The full variable domain, with the rest looked up from reference TRBV7-2 and TRBJ1-5, is GAGVSQSPSNKVTEKGKDVELRCDPISGHTALYWYRQSLGQGLEFLIYFQGNSAPDKSGLPSDRFSAERTGGSVSTLTIQRTQQEDSAVYLCASSPGQLQPQHFGDGTRLSIL.

This clone was seen a handful of times. The chain is built from TRBV6-6 and TRBJ1-4, with D perhaps TRBD1 (5 bases). Germline-derived CDR1 and CDR2 are MNHNY and SVGAGI (reference sequence). The V end lost 6 bases, the J end lost 6 bases, and 11 bases lay between the germline ends. CDR3 length: 13 residues. Here the CDR3 DNA reads TGTGCCAGCAGCCGGGACTACTATGAAAAACTGTTTTTT. It translates to CASSRDYYEKLFF.

CDR3 region: CASRDMQYF. In DNA form, the CDR3 reads TGCGCCAGCAGAGACATGCAGTATTTT. The genes are TRBV5-1 and TRBJ2-3, with unresolved D. Deletions cut 5 bases from V and 11 bases from J, with 6 bases between. Germline CDR1 reads SGHRS; CDR2 reads YFSETQ. CDR3 length: 9 amino acids.

This rearrangement joins TRBV7-3 to TRBJ2-7, with 10 bases identical to TRBD1. The CDR3 is 19 residues long. Germline-derived CDR1 and CDR2 are SGHTA and FQGTGA. Unmatched junction bases numbered 17, after V lost 2 bases and J lost 4 bases. This CDR3 reads CASSLAPQKGTGAGYEQYF. The CDR3 nucleotides read TGTGCCAGCAGCTTAGCCCCCCAGAAAGGGACAGGGGCAGGGTACGAGCAGTACTTC.

V gene TRBV27 combines with J gene TRBJ2-1; 9 nucleotides align to TRBD1. The CDR3 covers 14 residues. Germline CDR1 and CDR2: MNHEY and SMNVEV (reference sequence). Germline trimming cut 5 bases from V and 5 bases from J; bases unmatched to any gene: 4. In nucleotides, the CDR3 is TGTGCCAGCAGTGGGACAGGGATCCACAATGAGCAGTTCTTC. Its protein product is CASSGTGIHNEQFF.